This entry is about one TCR beta chain. Its target antigen remains unknown. One base away there is no much larger clone; base qualities are not given. The immunoSEQ Assay, a bias-controlled multiplex PCR, was used to amplify TCRbeta CDR3 regions from genomic DNA. In the source study's methods: Nucleated cell counts per sample were estimated from amplification of reference gene primers within the assay. To quantify the absolute abundance of each unique TCRbeta CDR3 rearrangement, sequence reads were collapsed and filtered. For each sample, productive Simpson clonality was calculated as the square root of Simpson's diversity index over productive rearrangements. This is the immuneACCESS table as TCRdb keeps it, with only in-frame sequences that have V and J called. A part of the clones is gone; compared with another copy, unresolved V genes explain less than half, and the rest is unexplained. V and J calls and clone size are as listed in that table; D and trimming were resolved from the DNA. For this sample there are tens of thousands of clones; approximately 82% appear just once. Roughly 5.3% of the sample is in the top ten clones.

The data were taken from a study of blood T cell repertoires in COVID-19 (dated by TCRdb to 2019 to 2021). Study-wide context: The collaborator samples originated in the United States, Italy and Spain and spanned the acute and convalescent phases of COVID-19. The prospective study material was composed of cDNA or gDNA derived from T cells, B-cell-depleted T cells, or PBMCs. Subjects who had been exposed to COVID-19, were actively infected with it, or had recovered from it provided the deeply sampled blood TCRbeta repertoires that made up the dataset. The repertoires were released in a freely available public database intended as a resource for research on the immune response to SARS-CoV-2. Samples were obtained from the ongoing ImmuneRACE study (first 160 participants) and from 950 to 1,500 subjects provided by 6 global collaborators. Sample metadata almost always included a de-identified subject ID, COVID-19 status, age in years and sex. Where HLA class I and class II types were available, the types were taken from metadata supplied by the sample provider, not from assay-based typing.

There are 14 amino acids in the CDR3, from cysteine to phenylalanine inclusive. Solely the CDR3 DNA is kept, with 42 bases framed from the first base. The germline ends are 12 bases apart after V is trimmed by 5 bases and J by 2 bases. The germline V gene encodes CDR1 MNHEY and CDR2 SVGEGT. Results and caveats for the whole study, not just this receptor: How much clinical and demographic metadata was included differed by source and by participant, and the metadata was provided uncurated.

Collaborating institutions collected whole blood in K2EDTA tubes following their own protocols. For TCRbeta analysis, collaborator samples were shipped as frozen whole blood, as isolated PBMCs, or as DNA extracted from either sample type. The sequence was obtained from a man aged 50-59 years with active COVID-19. In this chain, TRBV6-2 or TRBV6-3 is recombined with TRBJ2-5; the D gene cannot be named for sure. Sequencing was carried out using peripheral blood. The nucleotide sequence reads as follows: TGTGCCAGCAGTCCACATGTTGCTCAAGAGACCCAGTACTTC. It translates as CASSPHVAQETQYF.